These 8 T cell receptor beta chains share one sample of origin, sequenced in a study of blood T cell repertoires in COVID-19. Only in-frame clones appear in the TCRdb table, and some are missing; sequencing was by immunoSEQ multiplex PCR. The sample carries 400,000 or so clones, 75% to 90% recorded once. Input material: peripheral blood. These receptors came from a woman aged 40 to 50 with COVID-19, enrolled during active disease.

This clone was counted a single time. The rearrangement links TRBV4-3 to TRBJ1-1; D call uncertain. Trimming cost V 0 bases and J 2 bases, with 10 bases left between them. Germline V CDR1 and CDR2: LGHNA, YSLEER. The CDR3 is made up of 15 amino acids. CDR3 sequence reads: CASSQEGRGNTEAFF. The CDR3 bases are TGCGCCAGCAGCCAAGAAGGTCGAGGAAACACTGAAGCTTTCTTT.

V gene TRBV5-4 combines with J gene TRBJ2-6, with TRBD1 matching 9 bases. The germline gives CDR1 SGHNT, CDR2 YYREEE (reference sequence). The CDR3 extends over 19 amino acids. V trimming: 4 bases; J trimming: 0 bases; junction bases outside the gene matches: 11. This chain's CDR3 is CASSLLRQGVTSGANVLTF. CDR3 coding DNA: TGTGCCAGCAGCCTCCTTCGACAGGGGGTCACCTCTGGGGCCAACGTCCTGACTTTC.

In this sample, this clone turned up a few times. The rearrangement joins TRBV21-1 to TRBJ1-4. TRBV21-1 is flagged as a pseudogene. The CDR3 loop spans 15 amino acids. This CDR3 is CASSNYTEWCEKLFF. CDR3 DNA: TGTGCCAGCAGCAATTACACGGAGTGGTGCGAAAAACTGTTTTTT.

The chain is built from TRBV27 and TRBJ1-1; unclear D gene. Germline V gene sequence: CDR1 MNHEY, CDR2 SMNVEV (reference sequence). With 0 bases removed from V and 1 base from J, the gap between germline ends came to 9 bases. CDR3 length equals 15 residues. The CDR3 region is CASSLSGHKNTEAFF. The CDR3 DNA is TGTGCCAGCAGTTTATCTGGTCACAAGAACACTGAAGCTTTCTTT.

The chain uses TRBV30 and TRBJ2-7, with TRBD2 matching over 7 bases. The J segment lost 0 bases and the V segment lost 1 base, leaving 0 bases of the junction unmatched. The length of the CDR3 is 13 residues. Germline V gene lookup returns CDR1 GTSNPN and CDR2 SVGIG (reference sequence). The CDR3 loop is CAWSAGGSYEQYF. CDR3 DNA: TGTGCCTGGAGTGCGGGGGGCTCCTACGAGCAGTACTTC.

Comments on this clone: The same CDR3 is also encoded by other DNA sequences in this sample. The V call is TRBV7-2, the J call TRBJ2-5; D uncertain. V was trimmed by 0 bases and J by 5 bases, leaving 4 bases between them. Germline lookup yields CDR1 SGHTA and CDR2 FQGNSA. The CDR3 is 12 residues long. This CDR3 reads CASSLARETQYF. The CDR3, as DNA: TGTGCCAGCAGCTTAGCCCGGGAGACCCAGTACTTC.

The chain uses TRBV25-1 and TRBJ1-2; 7 nucleotides line up with TRBD1. Trimming at V came to 5 bases and at J to 4 bases, leaving 10 bases not matched to a gene. Germline lookup yields CDR1 MGHDK and CDR2 SYGVNS. The CDR3 is 15 amino acids. The CDR3 region has the DNA TGTGCCAGCAGTTCCCGGGACAGTCTCTTCTATGGCTACACCTTC. Its protein is CASSSRDSLFYGYTF.

The rearrangement links TRBV6-5 to TRBJ1-2, with D possibly TRBD1 on 5 matching bases. The CDR3 loop spans 14 amino acids. The V gene's germline CDR1 is MNHEY and CDR2 SVGAGI. V gave up 0 bases and J gave up 0 bases, with 5 bases separating them. The CDR3 loop is CASSYSGPNYGYTF. The CDR3 region has the DNA TGTGCCAGCAGTTACTCGGGGCCTAACTATGGCTACACCTTC.